This TCR beta chain comes out of a study of cytomegalovirus exposure and HLA in healthy donors. General study findings and limits: Based on reports, TCR beta sequences accurately predicted HLA-A and HLA-B alleles for most subjects. Most TCR beta V segments were productive about 90% or about 30% of the time in an earlier analysis.

On this clone: Its specificity is not known.

Each donor's status was that of a healthy bone marrow donor. The CDR3 sequence is 14 residues long. V lost 5 bases and J 0 bases, leaving 10 bases between the germline ends. The germline V gene has CDR1 SGHTA and CDR2 FQGNSA. This PCR relied on a set of 60 Vbeta primers and 13 Jbeta primers. Only in-frame clones appear in the TCRdb table, and some are missing; sequencing was by immunoSEQ multiplex PCR. The sample yields about 150,000 clones, roughly 80% seen once. The receptor's source is a male donor in good health and CMV-seropositive. Sample: PBMCs. V gene TRBV7-2 combines with J gene TRBJ2-5; weak D call: TRBD2 (6 bases). CDR3: CASSRLGYQETQYF. CDR3 nucleotides: TGTGCCAGCAGCCGACTAGGGTACCAAGAGACCCAGTACTTC. The whole variable domain, remainder taken from reference TRBV7-2 and TRBJ2-5, is GAGVSQSPSNKVTEKGKDVELRCDPISGHTALYWYRQSLGQGLEFLIYFQGNSAPDKSGLPSDRFSAERTGGSVSTLTIQRTQQEDSAVYLCASSRLGYQETQYFGPGTRLLVL.